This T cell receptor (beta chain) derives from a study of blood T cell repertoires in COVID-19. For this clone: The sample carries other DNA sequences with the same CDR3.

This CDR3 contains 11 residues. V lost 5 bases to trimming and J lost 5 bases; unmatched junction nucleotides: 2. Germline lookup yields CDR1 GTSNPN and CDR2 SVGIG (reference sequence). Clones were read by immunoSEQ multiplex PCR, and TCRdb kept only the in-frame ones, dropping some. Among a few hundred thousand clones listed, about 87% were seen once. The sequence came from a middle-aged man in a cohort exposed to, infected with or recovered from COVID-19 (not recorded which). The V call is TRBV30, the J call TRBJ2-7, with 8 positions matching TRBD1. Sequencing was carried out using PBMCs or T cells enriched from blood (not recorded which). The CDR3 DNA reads TGTGCCTGGTCCAGGGGGCACGAGCAGTACTTC. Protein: CAWSRGHEQYF.